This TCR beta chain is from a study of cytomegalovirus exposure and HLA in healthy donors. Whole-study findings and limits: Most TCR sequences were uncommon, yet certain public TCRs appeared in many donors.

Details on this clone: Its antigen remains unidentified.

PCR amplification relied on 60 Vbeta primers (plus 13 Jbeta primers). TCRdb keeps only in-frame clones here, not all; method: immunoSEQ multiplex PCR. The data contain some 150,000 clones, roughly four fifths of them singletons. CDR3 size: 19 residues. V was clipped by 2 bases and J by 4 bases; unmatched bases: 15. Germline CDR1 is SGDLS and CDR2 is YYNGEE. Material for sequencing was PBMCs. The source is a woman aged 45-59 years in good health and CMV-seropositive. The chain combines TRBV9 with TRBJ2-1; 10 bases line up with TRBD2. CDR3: CASSVRTSGSPGGYNEQFF. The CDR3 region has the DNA TGTGCCAGCAGCGTTAGGACTAGCGGTTCTCCCGGGGGGTACAATGAGCAGTTCTTC.